The sequence of this T cell receptor (beta chain) was determined in a study of cytomegalovirus exposure and HLA in healthy donors. Study background: Unique TCRs numbering roughly 85 million, obtained from HLA-typed donors, made up an early data release. Study results and caveats: About 87% or about 30% of the time was how often most TCR beta V segments were productive, according to an earlier analysis. Researchers reportedly found TCR beta sequences accurately predicted most subjects' HLA-A and HLA-B alleles.

Per germline, CDR1 SGHVS and CDR2 FQNEAQ. CDR3 length: 16 amino acids. V lost 5 bases and J lost 8; bases outside the gene matches: 17. This clone was found a few times. Its matching antigen is unknown. Primers: 60 Vbeta forward and 13 Jbeta reverse. Per the original data handling: In a later analysis, the count reached about 80 million unique TCR beta chains, with 9 million to 11 million shared. Sequencing used immunoSEQ multiplex PCR; TCRdb keeps in-frame clones, though not all of them. V and J calls and clone size are given by that table; D and trimming were obtained from the DNA. This repertoire shows 60,000 to 80,000 clones, approximately 67% found once; its top ten account for approximately 2.8%.

Material for sequencing was PBMCs. The TCR was taken from a man in his thirties or forties in good health and CMV-seronegative. The rearrangement joins TRBV7-8 to TRBJ2-5; 7 bases line up with TRBD2. CDR3 protein: CASSPGKGLAGETQYF. The DNA of the CDR3 is TGTGCCAGCAGCCCGGGAAAGGGACTCGCGGGGGAAACCCAGTACTTC. The full variable domain, in which reference TRBV7-8 and TRBJ2-5 provide the parts outside the CDR3, is GAGVSQSPRYKVAKRGQDVALRCDPISGHVSLFWYQQALGQGPEFLTYFQNEAQLDKSGLPSDRFFAERPEGSVSTLKIQRTQQEDSAVYLCASSPGKGLAGETQYFGPGTRLLVL.